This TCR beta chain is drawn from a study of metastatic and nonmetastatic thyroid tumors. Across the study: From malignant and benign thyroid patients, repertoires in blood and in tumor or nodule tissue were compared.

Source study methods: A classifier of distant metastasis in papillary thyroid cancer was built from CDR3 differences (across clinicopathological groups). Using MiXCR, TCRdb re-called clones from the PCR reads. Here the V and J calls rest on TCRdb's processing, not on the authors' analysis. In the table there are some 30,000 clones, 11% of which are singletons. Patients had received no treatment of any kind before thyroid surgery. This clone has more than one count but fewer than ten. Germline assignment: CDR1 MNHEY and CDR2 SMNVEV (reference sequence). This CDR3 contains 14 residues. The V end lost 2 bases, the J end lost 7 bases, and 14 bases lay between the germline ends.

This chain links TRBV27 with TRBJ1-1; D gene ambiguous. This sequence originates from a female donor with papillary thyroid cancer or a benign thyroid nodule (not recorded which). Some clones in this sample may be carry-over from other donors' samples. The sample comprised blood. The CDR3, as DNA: TGTGCCAGCAGTTTAAACGTTCTATCGAGTGAAGCTTTCTTT. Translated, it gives CASSLNVLSSEAFF.